This T cell receptor beta chain was retrieved from a study of cytomegalovirus exposure and HLA in healthy donors. Primers for the PCR totalled 60 Vbeta and 13 Jbeta. TCRdb's copy holds only in-frame clones and misses some; the assay was immunoSEQ multiplex PCR. The data contain under 200,000 clones, over 70% of them singletons. In regard to this clone: The antigen is not known.

Overall study results and limits: In a later analysis, HLA-associated beta chains showed higher expansion and lower generation probabilities than comparable chains. Segments of the TCR beta V type were, in most cases, productive about 87% or about 30% of the time in an earlier analysis.

The ends lost 0 bases at V and 2 bases at J; junction bases unmatched: 8. The CDR3 covers 17 residues. Per germline, CDR1 MGHRA and CDR2 YSYEKL. This clonotype was obtained from a woman under 30 in good health and CMV-seropositive. The specimen was PBMCs. V gene TRBV4-1 combines with J gene TRBJ2-7, with 9 bases matching TRBD2. The CDR3 loop is CASSQDHKRGAPYEQYF. CDR3 nucleotides: TGCGCCAGCAGCCAAGATCACAAGCGGGGGGCTCCCTACGAGCAGTACTTC.